The TCR beta chain under discussion was sequenced for a study of blood T cell dynamics during melanoma immunotherapy. Time point indicated: pre-treatment baseline. The table came from immunoSEQ multiplex PCR; TCRdb's copy has only in-frame clones and leaves some out. The sample has some 15,000 clones; just over 90% are singletons. This CDR3 region has 13 residues. V was cut by 0 bases and J by 9 bases, with 13 bases left in between. Germline lookup yields CDR1 SGHRS and CDR2 YFSETQ. Sequences were derived from blood, sampled from a patient treated with checkpoint blockade. This chain uses TRBV5-1 with TRBJ2-7; tentatively, D is TRBD1 or TRBD2 (5 bases each). This TCR was sampled from a human donor with melanoma. CDR3 DNA: TGCGCCAGCAGCTTGGATGAGGGGAGCGGGCAGTACTTC. Protein: CASSLDEGSGQYF.